This TCR beta chain was retrieved from a study of T cells in Graves' hyperthyroidism and ophthalmopathy. It was RNA transcripts that yielded the amplified TCR beta CDR3 regions. A set of HTBI primers served as the primers for a first-round RT-PCR of the TCR CDR3. TCRdb independently ran MiXCR on the multiplex PCR reads; one entry per CDR3 protein. The sample includes some 620,000 distinct CDR3 sequences, around 15% of them seen just once. For the diagnoses, clinical symptoms, serum thyroxine and TRAb, thyroid ultrasound and orbital computed tomography were used. The V and J ends lost 4 bases and 8 bases respectively, with 15 bases between them. There are 14 residues in the CDR3. In this sample, this clonotype turned up a few times.

The sequencing sample was made of blood. This chain joins TRBV12-3 or TRBV12-4 and TRBJ2-1; D ambiguous. The sequence was collected from a woman aged 25 to 45 with Graves' hyperthyroidism. CDR3 amino acids: CASSSTPGWDEQFF. The CDR3 DNA reads TGTGCCAGCAGTTCGACACCTGGGTGGGATGAGCAGTTCTTC.